The clone carrying this T cell receptor beta chain was detected a few times. No antigen is known for it. Heparinised blood was drawn once per donor, averaging approximately 0.12 L. Sorting produced populations that all topped 95% purity. These data belong to a study of beta chain features in type 1 diabetes. General observations from the study: Shortening that was moderate but significant affected the TCRB CDR3s of Type 1 diabetes patients in all four CD4+ subsets. A cDNA-based sequencing approach could over-represent cells with high TCR expression.

Reverse transcribing all isolated RNA meant expressed TCRB transcripts were sequenced. Sequencing was performed with immunoSEQ multiplex PCR; in TCRdb, only in-frame clones are kept and a portion is missing. This table holds a few hundred thousand clones, less than 15% found once. CDR3 length equals 15 residues. The V and J ends lost 6 bases and 5 bases, in that order; junction bases with no gene match: 8. The germline V gene encodes CDR1 LNHNV and CDR2 YYDKDF (reference sequence). Sequences were obtained from naive CD4+ T cells from blood. The origin of this receptor is a woman aged 18-30 years with type 1 diabetes. The chain uses TRBV15 and TRBJ2-2, with TRBD2 matching over 8 bases. The CDR3 loop reads CATRDPGGLTGELFF. CDR3 nucleotides: TGTGCCACCAGGGACCCGGGAGGGCTGACCGGGGAGCTGTTTTTT.